This T cell receptor beta chain was identified during a study of T cell changes during pregnancy in multiple sclerosis. Generated by immunoSEQ multiplex PCR, the TCRdb table keeps only in-frame clones and is missing some. Counted here are approximately 17,000 clones, 84% occurring once; the ten biggest clones make up approximately 11%. The CDR3 sequence is 16 residues long. With V trimmed by 4 bases and J by 2 bases, 10 bases remained unmatched. Germline V lookup: CDR1 LNHDA, CDR2 SQIVND (reference sequence). V usage is TRBV19 and J usage is TRBJ2-5, with 7 bases lining up with TRBD2. The TCR comes from a female donor in good health, enrolled as a control in a pregnancy study. This specimen consisted of CD8+ T cells from peripheral blood mononuclear cells, obtained in the second trimester of pregnancy. The CDR3, as DNA: TGTGCCAGTAGTAGGGGGGGTCGGAACCCTCAAGAGACCCAGTACTTC. This codes for CASSRGGRNPQETQYF.